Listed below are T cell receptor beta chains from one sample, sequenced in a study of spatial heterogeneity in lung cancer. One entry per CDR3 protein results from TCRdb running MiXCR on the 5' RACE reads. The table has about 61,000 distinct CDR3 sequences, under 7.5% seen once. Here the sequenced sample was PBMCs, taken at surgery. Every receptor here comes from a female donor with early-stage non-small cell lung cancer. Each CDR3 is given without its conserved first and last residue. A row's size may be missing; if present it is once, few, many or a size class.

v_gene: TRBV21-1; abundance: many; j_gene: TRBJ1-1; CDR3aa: ASSKEVVWGIPEAF
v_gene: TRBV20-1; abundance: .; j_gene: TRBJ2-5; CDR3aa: SARAQIRTGVQETQY
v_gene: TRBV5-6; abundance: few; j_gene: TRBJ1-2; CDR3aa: ASSLIGGGYT
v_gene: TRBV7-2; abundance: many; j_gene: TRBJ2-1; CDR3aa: ASSYGRYNEQF
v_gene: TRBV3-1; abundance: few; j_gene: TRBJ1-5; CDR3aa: ASSQVQDQPQH
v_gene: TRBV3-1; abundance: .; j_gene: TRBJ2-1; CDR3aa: ASSQTGLAGGVEQF
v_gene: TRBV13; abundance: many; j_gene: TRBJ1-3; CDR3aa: ASSLGQFVY
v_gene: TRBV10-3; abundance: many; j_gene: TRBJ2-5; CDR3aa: AISEEWTARAQY
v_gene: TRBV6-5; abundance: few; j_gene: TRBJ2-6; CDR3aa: ASSSPGTSSGANVLT
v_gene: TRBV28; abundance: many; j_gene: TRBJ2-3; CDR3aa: ASSLGGLVSDTQY
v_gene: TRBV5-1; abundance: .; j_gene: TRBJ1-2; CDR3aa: ASQQSSGHYGYT
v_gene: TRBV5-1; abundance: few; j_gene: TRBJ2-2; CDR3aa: ATAKADSNTGELF
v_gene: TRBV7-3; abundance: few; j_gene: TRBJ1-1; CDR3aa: ASSSGTGTLSDTEAF
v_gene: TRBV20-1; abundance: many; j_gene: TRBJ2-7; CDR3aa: SASLAGNSYEQY
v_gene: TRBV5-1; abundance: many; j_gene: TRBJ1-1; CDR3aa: ASSPGGNSLNTEAF
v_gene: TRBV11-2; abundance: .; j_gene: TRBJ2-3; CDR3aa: ASSGVTDTQY
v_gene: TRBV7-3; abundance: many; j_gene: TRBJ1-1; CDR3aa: ASSSASEYTEAF
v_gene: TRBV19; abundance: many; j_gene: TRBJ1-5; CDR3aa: ASSPLDRYQPQH
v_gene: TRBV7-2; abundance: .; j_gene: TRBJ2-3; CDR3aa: ATTPGDLTDTQY
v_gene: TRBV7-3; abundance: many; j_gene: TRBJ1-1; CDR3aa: ASSSGTGTEAF
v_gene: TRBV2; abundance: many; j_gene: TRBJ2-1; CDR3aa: ASGGGLVGQF
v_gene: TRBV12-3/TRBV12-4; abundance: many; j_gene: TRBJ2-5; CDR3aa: ASSLGETQY
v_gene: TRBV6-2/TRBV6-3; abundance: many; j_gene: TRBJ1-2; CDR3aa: ASSYSIDRPGNYGYT
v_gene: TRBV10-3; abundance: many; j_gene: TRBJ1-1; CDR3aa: AISGDRRGTEAF
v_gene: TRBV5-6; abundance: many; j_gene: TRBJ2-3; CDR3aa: ASSPQVTDTQY
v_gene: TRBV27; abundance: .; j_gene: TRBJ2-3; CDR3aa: ASSLQDVSTDTQY
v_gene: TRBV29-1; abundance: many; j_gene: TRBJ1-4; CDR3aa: SVRTGRPMGKLF
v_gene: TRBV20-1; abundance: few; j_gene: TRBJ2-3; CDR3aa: SARDPGQGTDTQY
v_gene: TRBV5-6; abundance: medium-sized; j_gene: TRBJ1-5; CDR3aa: ASSLAGTGNQPQH
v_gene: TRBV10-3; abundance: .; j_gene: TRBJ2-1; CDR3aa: AISSWASGRVREQF
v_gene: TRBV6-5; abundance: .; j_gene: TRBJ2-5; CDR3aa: ASSLTSGRSSQY
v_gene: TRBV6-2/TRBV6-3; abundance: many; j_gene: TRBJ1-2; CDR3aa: ASSYPNLNGYT
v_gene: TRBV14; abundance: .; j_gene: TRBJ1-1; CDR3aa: ASSQAFGSAEAF
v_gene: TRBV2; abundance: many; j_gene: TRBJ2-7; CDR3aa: ASPIERAGTGHQKQY
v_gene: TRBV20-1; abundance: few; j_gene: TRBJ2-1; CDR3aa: SARASRGLPYNEQF
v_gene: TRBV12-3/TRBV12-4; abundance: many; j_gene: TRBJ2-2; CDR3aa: ASTGDPFTGELF
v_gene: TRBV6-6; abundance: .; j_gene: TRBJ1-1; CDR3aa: ASRKGPGLEAF
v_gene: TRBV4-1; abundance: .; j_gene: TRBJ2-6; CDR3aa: ASRRTGANVLT
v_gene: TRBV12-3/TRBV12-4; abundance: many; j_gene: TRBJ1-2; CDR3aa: ASSLRGRLYGYT
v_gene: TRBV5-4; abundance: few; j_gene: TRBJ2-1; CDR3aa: ASSLSTLVVNEQF
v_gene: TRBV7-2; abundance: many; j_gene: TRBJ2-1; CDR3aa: ASSYLAGASEQF
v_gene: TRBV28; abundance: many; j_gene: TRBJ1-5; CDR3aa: ASSLWDRGTYQPQH
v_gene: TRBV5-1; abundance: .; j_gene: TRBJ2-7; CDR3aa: ASREGLAGALEQY
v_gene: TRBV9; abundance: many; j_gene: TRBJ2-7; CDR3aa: ASSEHGGPYEQY
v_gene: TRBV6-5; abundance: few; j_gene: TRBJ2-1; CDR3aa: ASTSRKFAYNEQF
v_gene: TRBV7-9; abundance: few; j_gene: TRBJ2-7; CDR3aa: ASSLRTGSSYEQY
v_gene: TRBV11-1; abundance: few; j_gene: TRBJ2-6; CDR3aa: ASSLDIGAGANVLT
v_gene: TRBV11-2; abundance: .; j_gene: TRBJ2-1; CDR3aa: ASSLTGREQF
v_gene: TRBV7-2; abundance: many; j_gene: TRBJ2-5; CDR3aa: ASSFAALLGETQY
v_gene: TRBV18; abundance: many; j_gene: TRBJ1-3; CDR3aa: ASSELTLGNTIY
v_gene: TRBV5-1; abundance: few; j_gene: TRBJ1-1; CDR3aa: ASSLAPGTGNTEAF
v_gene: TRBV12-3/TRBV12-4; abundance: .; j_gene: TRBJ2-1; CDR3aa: ASRTSGRGNEQF
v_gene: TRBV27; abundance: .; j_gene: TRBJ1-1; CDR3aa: ASSWATGGIAF